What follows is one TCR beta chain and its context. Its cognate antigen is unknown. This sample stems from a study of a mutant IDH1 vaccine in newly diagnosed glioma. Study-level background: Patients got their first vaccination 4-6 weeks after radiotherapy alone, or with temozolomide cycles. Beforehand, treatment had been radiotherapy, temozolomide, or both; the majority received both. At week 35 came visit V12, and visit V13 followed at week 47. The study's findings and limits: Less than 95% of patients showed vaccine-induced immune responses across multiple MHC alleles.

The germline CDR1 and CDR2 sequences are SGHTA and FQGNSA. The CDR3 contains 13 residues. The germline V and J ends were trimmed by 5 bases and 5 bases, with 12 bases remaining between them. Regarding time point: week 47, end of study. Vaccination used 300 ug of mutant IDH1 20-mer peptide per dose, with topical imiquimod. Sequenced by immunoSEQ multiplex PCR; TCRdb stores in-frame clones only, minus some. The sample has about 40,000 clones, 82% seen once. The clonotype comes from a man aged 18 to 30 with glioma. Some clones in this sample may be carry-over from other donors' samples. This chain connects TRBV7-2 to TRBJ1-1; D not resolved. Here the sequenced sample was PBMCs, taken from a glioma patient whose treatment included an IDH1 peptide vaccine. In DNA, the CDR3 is TGTGCCAGCAGCCCCGGGGTGAGGACTGAAGCTTTCTTT. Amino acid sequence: CASSPGVRTEAFF.